This T cell receptor (beta chain) came from a study of cytomegalovirus exposure and HLA in healthy donors. Findings and caveats of the study: Listed as cytomegalovirus-associated were over 150 TCR beta chains. Despite most TCR sequences being rare, some public TCRs occurred in many donors.

Notes on this clone: Its target is unknown.

Using immunoSEQ multiplex PCR, the repertoire was profiled, and TCRdb retains in-frame clones only, with some absent. The profile shows about 82,000 clones, roughly 95% of them singletons. This receptor was identified in a woman between 18 and 29 years old in good health and CMV-seronegative. Sequencing used PBMCs.

CDR3 nucleotides: TGTGCCAGCAGCCCCCGACAGGGGAGCACTGAAGCTTTCTTT. This translates into CASSPRQGSTEAFF. The genes are TRBV14 and TRBJ1-1; 8 nucleotides line up with TRBD1. This CDR3 is built from 14 residues. Losses at the gene ends were 4 bases for V and 4 bases for J; bases not matched to a gene: 5. Per germline, CDR1 SGHDN and CDR2 FVKESK.